Listed below are T cell receptor beta chains from one sample, sequenced in a study of CD8+ T cells in alopecia areata. Profiled with immunoSEQ multiplex PCR; TCRdb holds only in-frame clones, not every one. The sample records approximately 120,000 clones, approximately 60% being singletons. The specimen comprised CD4+ T cells sorted from blood, sampled at week 4, from a patient treated with tofacitinib. The receptors derive from a human donor with alopecia areata. CDR3s include the opening cysteine and the closing phenylalanine or tryptophan. The D gene is left open where the match is weak. Clone size appears in some rows only: once, few, many, or a class for an expanded clone.

v_gene: TRBV7-9
abundance: few
d_gene: NA
j_gene: TRBJ1-2
CDR3nt: TGTGCCAGCGTAGACGGCCCTAACTATGGCTACACCTTC
CDR3aa: CASVDGPNYGYTF

v_gene: TRBV6-5
abundance: NA
d_gene: TRBD1
j_gene: TRBJ1-1
CDR3nt: TGTGCCAGCAGTTACAACAGGGGTACTGAAGCTTTCTTT
CDR3aa: CASSYNRGTEAFF

v_gene: TRBV19
abundance: NA
d_gene: TRBD1
j_gene: TRBJ2-3
CDR3nt: TGTGCCAGTAGTACACTAACAGGGGGTACAGATACGCAGTATTTT
CDR3aa: CASSTLTGGTDTQYF

v_gene: TRBV5-6
abundance: few
d_gene: NA
j_gene: TRBJ1-2
CDR3nt: TGTGCCAGCAGCTTCCGCGACCGAGACTATGGCTACACCTTC
CDR3aa: CASSFRDRDYGYTF

v_gene: TRBV2
abundance: NA
d_gene: NA
j_gene: TRBJ1-4
CDR3nt: TGTGCCAGCAGTGACGGGGTTAATGAAAAACTGTTTTTT
CDR3aa: CASSDGVNEKLFF

v_gene: TRBV4-3
abundance: NA
d_gene: NA
j_gene: TRBJ1-2
CDR3nt: TGCGCCAGCAGCCAAGGACACGATGGGGCGAACTATGGCTACACCTTC
CDR3aa: CASSQGHDGANYGYTF

v_gene: TRBV30
abundance: NA
d_gene: NA
j_gene: TRBJ1-5
CDR3nt: TGTGCCTGGAGTTTAGGGGCAGAGAGGCAGCCCCAGCATTTT
CDR3aa: CAWSLGAERQPQHF

v_gene: TRBV29-1
abundance: NA
d_gene: TRBD1
j_gene: TRBJ2-4
CDR3nt: TGCAGCGTCAGGGACAGGAACATTCAGTACTTC
CDR3aa: CSVRDRNIQYF

v_gene: TRBV28
abundance: NA
d_gene: TRBD2
j_gene: TRBJ2-2
CDR3nt: TGTGCCAGCACTATACTAGCGGGAGCGAACACCGGGGAGCTGTTTTTT
CDR3aa: CASTILAGANTGELFF

v_gene: TRBV2
abundance: NA
d_gene: NA
j_gene: TRBJ1-1
CDR3nt: TGTGCCAGCAGCGCAGGGGTAACTGAAGCTTTCTTT
CDR3aa: CASSAGVTEAFF

v_gene: TRBV29-1
abundance: NA
d_gene: NA
j_gene: TRBJ1-1
CDR3nt: TGCAGCGTTCGGGACACCCCTGAAGCTTTCTTT
CDR3aa: CSVRDTPEAFF

v_gene: TRBV4-1
abundance: NA
d_gene: TRBD1
j_gene: TRBJ2-7
CDR3nt: TGCGCCAGCAGCCAAGCTAGGGACAGCTCCTACGAGCAGTACTTC
CDR3aa: CASSQARDSSYEQYF

v_gene: TRBV2
abundance: NA
d_gene: NA
j_gene: TRBJ2-2
CDR3nt: TGTGCCAGCAGTACGACAGGGAACACCGGGGAGCTGTTTTTT
CDR3aa: CASSTTGNTGELFF

v_gene: TRBV5-4
abundance: once
d_gene: TRBD2
j_gene: TRBJ2-1
CDR3nt: TGTGCCAGCAGCTTGGCCCTGCGGGAGGGCCGTGAGCAGTTCTTC
CDR3aa: CASSLALREGREQFF

v_gene: TRBV27
abundance: NA
d_gene: TRBD2
j_gene: TRBJ2-5
CDR3nt: TGTGCCAGCAGTTTAAGCGGGAGAGAGACCCAGTACTTC
CDR3aa: CASSLSGRETQYF

v_gene: TRBV19
abundance: once
d_gene: TRBD2
j_gene: TRBJ2-7
CDR3nt: TGTGCCAGTAGTCCCCTAGCGGGAAGTTTCGAGCAGTACTTC
CDR3aa: CASSPLAGSFEQYF

v_gene: TRBV7-2
abundance: NA
d_gene: NA
j_gene: TRBJ2-7
CDR3nt: TGTGCCAGCAGCACAAACTACGGGTACGAGCAGTACTTC
CDR3aa: CASSTNYGYEQYF

v_gene: TRBV30
abundance: few
d_gene: NA
j_gene: TRBJ1-1
CDR3nt: TGTGCCTCGGCCCTCTTCGGGGACACTGAAGCTTTCTTT
CDR3aa: CASALFGDTEAFF

v_gene: TRBV5-4
abundance: NA
d_gene: TRBD2
j_gene: TRBJ2-1
CDR3nt: TGTGCCAGCAGCTTACCGGGACTAGCGGGCCCGTTCTTC
CDR3aa: CASSLPGLAGPFF

v_gene: TRBV15
abundance: NA
d_gene: NA
j_gene: TRBJ1-6
CDR3nt: TGTGCCACCAGCAGAGGAGGGTTCGGTACAGGGAGGGATGTCGGTTCACCCCTCCACTTT
CDR3aa: CATSRGGFGTGRDVGSPLHF

v_gene: TRBV27
abundance: NA
d_gene: TRBD1
j_gene: TRBJ2-5
CDR3nt: TGTGCCAGCAGTTTGACCGGGACAGAGGAGACCCAGTACTTC
CDR3aa: CASSLTGTEETQYF

v_gene: TRBV30
abundance: NA
d_gene: NA
j_gene: TRBJ1-5
CDR3nt: TGTGCCTGGAGTCTTCGGTCGAATCAGCCCCAGCATTTT
CDR3aa: CAWSLRSNQPQHF

v_gene: TRBV27
abundance: NA
d_gene: TRBD1
j_gene: TRBJ2-7
CDR3nt: TGTGCCAGCAGTTTATCGGGGACAGAGTCAGACGAGCAGTACTTC
CDR3aa: CASSLSGTESDEQYF

v_gene: TRBV27
abundance: NA
d_gene: TRBD2
j_gene: TRBJ2-7
CDR3nt: TGTGCCAGCACTACTCTAGCGGGGCCCATCTACGAGCAGTACTTC
CDR3aa: CASTTLAGPIYEQYF

v_gene: TRBV4-1
abundance: NA
d_gene: TRBD1
j_gene: TRBJ2-3
CDR3nt: TGCGCCAGCAGCCAAGGGGGACAGGCAGCAGATACGCAGTATTTT
CDR3aa: CASSQGGQAADTQYF

v_gene: TRBV7-9
abundance: NA
d_gene: TRBD1
j_gene: TRBJ1-2
CDR3nt: TGTGCCAGCAGCCCGAGGACAGGCTCTAACTATGGCTACACCTTC
CDR3aa: CASSPRTGSNYGYTF

v_gene: TRBV30
abundance: NA
d_gene: TRBD2
j_gene: TRBJ2-1
CDR3nt: TGTGCCTGGAAAGGCGGCGGGAGGGCCTCCAATGAGCAGTTCTTC
CDR3aa: CAWKGGGRASNEQFF